This TCR beta chain was recovered during a study of shared clonotypes between healthy human individuals. Notes on the study in general: Few donors restricted represented genetic and exposure-history diversity. Clonotypes not shared had lower generation probabilities than those common to all four donors.

Sequencing used immunoSEQ multiplex PCR; TCRdb keeps in-frame clones, though not all of them. The table shows 2,100,000 or so clones, with about 94% occurring only once. The V and J ends lost 7 bases and 8 bases respectively, with 21 bases between them. Germline CDR1 reads MDHEN; CDR2 reads SYDVKM. This CDR3 region has 15 residues. A remark on this clone: Antigen: not known.

The sequence was collected from a man younger than 35 in good health. Sequencing input: naive CD4+ T cells sorted from blood. Subset meaning: CD45RA+ positively selected. V gene TRBV28 combines with J gene TRBJ2-1; D is perhaps TRBD1 or TRBD2 (5 bases each). The CDR3 spells CASTLTAGRVDEQFF. In DNA, the CDR3 is TGTGCCAGCACCCTAACGGCGGGCAGGGTGGATGAGCAGTTCTTC.